This record covers a single T cell receptor (beta chain). 60 Vbeta and 13 Jbeta primers were used in PCR. Using immunoSEQ multiplex PCR, the repertoire was profiled, and TCRdb retains in-frame clones only, with some absent. The sample records some 160,000 clones, 79% being singletons. This record comes from a study of cytomegalovirus exposure and HLA in healthy donors. Germline V CDR1 and CDR2: SGHTA, FQGTGA. The CDR3 has 14 amino acids. V shed 10 bases and J 9 bases; nucleotides not matched to a gene: 13. Sequences were obtained from PBMCs. This clonotype originated in a woman aged 40-49 years in good health and CMV-seronegative. V usage is TRBV7-3 and J usage is TRBJ2-1, with TRBD2 matching over 9 bases. CDR3 sequence reads: CATAGAGGRGEQFF. In DNA, the CDR3 is TGTGCCACCGCGGGTGCGGGAGGGCGAGGTGAGCAGTTCTTC.